Described below is a single TCR beta chain sequence and its context. Its antigen is undetermined. Other DNA sequences in this sample translate to the same CDR3. The sample is drawn from a study of shared clonotypes between healthy human individuals. Study results and limitations: Since donors were few, the genetic and exposure-history diversity represented was limited.

Selected positively for CCR7 and CD45RO-negative, naive CD8 cells excluded terminally differentiated effector memory CD45RA+ cells. Germline values: CDR1 SEHNR, CDR2 FQNEAQ (reference sequence). The V gene lost 1 base and the J gene lost 5 bases, with 3 bases spanning the gap. The CDR3 has 12 residues. The protocol was immunoSEQ multiplex PCR, while the TCRdb copy is restricted to in-frame clones and leaves out a portion. The table has just over 2,000,000 clones, about 95% seen once. Sequenced sample: naive CD8+ T cells sorted from blood. The origin of this receptor is a man aged 18 to 30 in good health. The gene calls are TRBV7-9 and TRBJ2-1; no reliable D call. CDR3 sequence (DNA): TGTGCCAGCAGCTTAGTCGACAATGAGCAGTTCTTC. Protein sequence: CASSLVDNEQFF.